The T cell receptor (beta chain) described here comes from a study of blood T cell repertoires in COVID-19. The CDR3 has 13 amino acids. Germline-derived CDR1 and CDR2 are LNHDA and SQIVND (reference sequence). The V end was cut by 7 bases, the J end by 4 bases, with 12 bases between. The study drew participants aged about 18 to 89 years from under 30 US areas. Sequencing was performed with immunoSEQ multiplex PCR; in TCRdb, only in-frame clones are kept and a portion is missing. This sample has 430,000 or so clones, with approximately 90% found just once. V is TRBV19 and J is TRBJ2-3; D call uncertain. Sequences were obtained from PBMCs or T cells enriched from blood (not recorded which). This TCR derives from a woman younger than 35 who had been exposed to COVID-19. The CDR3 here is CASTSLSADTQYF. DNA of the CDR3: TGTGCCAGTACCTCCCTAAGTGCAGATACGCAGTATTTT.